Here is one T cell receptor (beta chain) with its context. Its specificity is unknown. The sample is drawn from a study of a mutant IDH1 vaccine in newly diagnosed glioma. Across the study: The sex distribution of treated patients was about 60% male and roughly 40% female, with a mean age of approximately 40 years. Earlier therapy was either radiotherapy, temozolomide, or both, and most got both. Broader study findings: Induction of immune responses by the vaccine occurred in about 95% of patients.

Measured with immunoSEQ multiplex PCR; TCRdb has only the in-frame clones, and not every one. The top ten clones hold 7.5% to 10% of a sample with 30,000 to 40,000 clones, 60% to 80% of them seen once. The V gene's germline CDR1 is MGHDK and CDR2 SYGVNS. Trimming stripped 6 bases from V and 7 bases from J, with 14 bases between. This CDR3 comprises 13 residues. Time point specified: baseline, week 1 (first vaccination visit). Treatment reported: pre-vaccination baseline after standard-of-care therapy. The chain employs TRBV25-1 and TRBJ2-3; tentatively, D is TRBD1 (6 bases). The sequenced sample was PBMCs, obtained from a glioma patient treated with radiotherapy, temozolomide or both. This TCR came from a man aged 35 to 55 with glioma. Some clones in this sample may be carry-over from other donors' samples. CDR3 nucleotide sequence: TGTGCCAGCAGAAACCAGGGGCAGAATACGCAGTATTTT. This translates into CASRNQGQNTQYF. The full variable domain, with the rest looked up from reference TRBV25-1 and TRBJ2-3, is EADIYQTPRYLVIGTGKKITLECSQTMGHDKMYWYQQDPGMELHLIHYSYGVNSTEKGDLSSESTVSRIRTEHFPLTLESARPSHTSQYLCASRNQGQNTQYFGPGTRLTVL.